This T cell receptor beta chain was recovered during a study of lymphopenia after photon versus proton radiotherapy. The V gene end was trimmed by 3 bases and the J gene end by 0 bases; junction bases not matched to a gene: 17. In germline, CDR1 is LGHNA, CDR2 YNFKEQ. The CDR3 runs to 21 residues. Data came from immunoSEQ multiplex PCR; TCRdb stores just in-frame clones and leaves some out. The table records around 13,000 clones, 82% of them present only once. The rearrangement uses TRBV4-2 and TRBJ2-2, with TRBD2 identical over 9 bases. The source is a man over 45 with gastric cancer. The source material was peripheral blood, sampled from a patient treated with photon-based radiotherapy. Written as DNA, the CDR3 is TGTGCCAGCAGCCATGCGAAGGGCGGGGGGGCCCTGACTTCGAACACCGGGGAGCTGTTTTTT. Its protein is CASSHAKGGGALTSNTGELFF.